Following are 6 T cell receptor beta chains from one sample sequenced in a study of shared clonotypes between healthy human individuals. Terminally differentiated effector memory CD45RA+ cells were excluded by CCR7 positive selection of CD45RO-negative cells. Clones were read by immunoSEQ multiplex PCR, and TCRdb kept only the in-frame ones, dropping some. The repertoire has about 2 million clones, about 95% of them found once; the top ten carry 1.2%. Source material: naive CD8+ T cells sorted from blood. These receptors all come from a man in his late teens or twenties in good health.

The J gene is TRBJ2-3, the V gene TRBV14, with TRBD2 as a possible D gene (6 bases). The V and J ends lost 1 base and 4 bases respectively, with 9 bases between them. The CDR3 has 14 residues. Germline loops: CDR1 SGHDN, CDR2 FVKESK. CDR3 in amino acids: CASSQGREADTQYF. The CDR3 nucleotides read TGTGCCAGCAGCCAAGGCAGGGAGGCAGATACGCAGTATTTT.

About this clone: Distinct nucleotide sequences in the sample also encode this CDR3. The chain couples TRBV28 to TRBJ2-7; D ambiguous. The CDR3 has 13 residues. Trimming took 5 bases from V and 3 from J, leaving 11 bases between them. Per germline, CDR1 MDHEN and CDR2 SYDVKM. CDR3 in DNA: TGTGCCAGCAGTCCCGATTTATTCTACGAGCAGTACTTC. This encodes CASSPDLFYEQYF.

This clone was seen a single time. Other DNA sequences within the sample encode an identical CDR3. This chain links TRBV19 with TRBJ2-7; D perhaps matches TRBD2 (5 bases). The V end was cut by 6 bases, the J end by 0 bases, with 9 bases between. The length of the CDR3 is 13 residues. CDR1 and CDR2 from the germline V gene are LNHDA and SQIVND (reference sequence). The CDR3 sequence: CASRPGSSYEQYF. In nucleotides, the CDR3 is TGTGCCAGTAGGCCGGGGTCCTCCTACGAGCAGTACTTC.

CDR3 loop: CASSQDTGHSLISGANVLTF. In DNA, the CDR3 is TGCGCCAGCAGCCAAGATACCGGCCACTCTCTAATCTCTGGGGCCAACGTCCTGACTTTC. The V gene is TRBV4-3, the J gene TRBJ2-6; D remains unclear. The CDR3 sequence is 20 residues long. CDR1 and CDR2 (germline): LGHNA, YSLEER. V lost 0 bases and J 0 bases, leaving 18 bases between the germline ends.

This chain connects TRBV6-1 to TRBJ2-7; 9 positions agree with TRBD1. This CDR3 contains 15 residues. The junction had 7 bases not matched to a gene; V was cut back by 4 bases and J by 3 bases. Germline CDR1 reads MNHNS; CDR2 reads SASEGT. The CDR3, as DNA: TGTGCCAGCAGTGCCAGGAGGGGACAGGGCTACGAGCAGTACTTC. It yields the protein CASSARRGQGYEQYF.

The rearrangement joins TRBV4-1 to TRBJ1-3; the D gene is possibly TRBD1 (5 bases). There are 16 residues in the CDR3. Trimming removed 4 bases from V and 0 bases from J, with 13 bases in between. Germline loops: CDR1 MGHRA, CDR2 YSYEKL. The CDR3, as DNA: TGCGCCAGCAGCCCGACAGCGCTCTTCTCTGGAAACACCATATATTTT. It is translated as CASSPTALFSGNTIYF.